The 32 T cell receptor beta chains given below trace back to one sample, sequenced in a study of beta chain features in type 1 diabetes. The isolated RNA, all of it, was reverse transcribed, so expressed TCRB transcripts were what got sequenced. The method was immunoSEQ multiplex PCR; TCRdb's version includes in-frame clones alone and lacks a portion of them. The data show over 40,000 clones, approximately 56% seen once. The sequenced sample was Tregs from blood. These receptors all come from a woman between 18 and 29 years old in good health.

The DNA of the CDR3 is TGCGCCAGCAGCCGTGGGAGGGGGATGAACTACGAGCAGTACTTC. Translating it yields CASSRGRGMNYEQYF. The chain uses TRBV4-3 and TRBJ2-5; perhaps TRBD2 as D (7 bases). The J call may be in error: the DNA end matches TRBJ2-7 better. This CDR3 is built from 15 residues. CDR1 is LGHNA, CDR2 YSLEER, per germline.

The V gene is TRBV7-2, the J gene TRBJ1-1; D is ambiguous. The V end lost 1 base, the J end lost 1 base, and 10 bases lay between the germline ends. The CDR3 extends over 15 amino acids. Looked up from germline, CDR1 is SGHTA and CDR2 is FQGNSA. As DNA, the CDR3 is TGTGCCAGCAGCTTAGGCTCGACGGGGAACACTGAAGCTTTCTTT. It translates to CASSLGSTGNTEAFF.

This clone has just one count. The chain has TRBV11-2 and TRBJ2-1; 7 bases agree with TRBD2. The CDR3 consists of 14 residues. The V gene's germline CDR1 is SGHAT and CDR2 FQNNGV. The junction had 6 bases not matched to a gene; V was cut back by 5 bases and J by 5 bases. CDR3 nucleotide sequence: TGTGCCAGCAGCCAATCTAGCGGCAACAATGAGCAGTTCTTC. It translates to CASSQSSGNNEQFF.

The chain's CDR3 is CASSFSRDKTYEQYF. The DNA of the CDR3 is TGTGCCAGCAGCTTTAGCCGGGACAAGACCTACGAGCAGTACTTC. This chain connects TRBV11-2 to TRBJ2-7, with a possible D match to TRBD1 (6 bases). Trimming took off 3 bases at V and 2 bases at J, with 14 bases between the two ends. Germline lookup yields CDR1 SGHAT and CDR2 FQNNGV. This CDR3 has 15 amino acids.

As to this clone: One junction end disagrees with the germline gene, perhaps due to a read error. V usage is TRBV7-7 and J usage is TRBJ2-2; the D gene is possibly TRBD1 (5 bases). Germline CDR1 is SSHAT and CDR2 is FNYEAQ (reference sequence). This CDR3 spans 15 amino acids. This chain's CDR3 is CASSRRVGVTGELFF. The CDR3 bases are TGTGCTAGCAGCCGCAGGGTAGGGGTCACCGGGGAGCTGTTTTTT.

This rearrangement joins TRBV27 to TRBJ2-5; perhaps TRBD2 as D (5 bases). The DNA end is more similar to TRBJ2-7, so the J call may be wrong. The CDR3 runs to 15 residues. Looked up from germline, CDR1 is MNHEY and CDR2 is SMNVEV (reference sequence). This CDR3 reads CASRWAGRSSYEQYF. CDR3 nucleotides: TGTGCCAGCAGGTGGGCGGGCAGAAGCTCCTACGAGCAGTACTTC.

This chain links TRBV5-1 with TRBJ2-3; 7 positions agree with TRBD2. This CDR3 region has 14 residues. Germline CDR1 is SGHRS and CDR2 is YFSETQ. V lost 4 bases and J lost 1; bases outside the gene matches: 3. This CDR3 is CASSGGRGTDTQYF. The DNA of the CDR3 is TGCGCCAGCAGCGGAGGGAGGGGCACAGATACGCAGTATTTT.

This clone was picked up a small number of times. The chain has TRBV18 and TRBJ2-5; D is uncertain. The CDR3 covers 11 residues. Per germline, CDR1 KGHSH and CDR2 LQKENI. Trimming removed 1 base from V and 7 bases from J, with 4 bases in between. For the CDR3, the DNA is TGTGCCAGCTCACCACAGAGGACCCAGTACTTC. Its protein product is CASSPQRTQYF.

The rearrangement links TRBV7-2 to TRBJ2-7; possible D gene TRBD2, 5 bases. Germline V gene data show CDR1 as SGHTA and CDR2 as FQGNSA. The CDR3 sequence is 16 residues long. The V gene lost 4 bases and the J gene lost 5 bases, with 21 bases spanning the gap. The CDR3 bases are TGTGCCAGCAGCTATAGAGGGAGTTTAGGGAACGACGAGCAGTACTTC. Amino acid sequence: CASSYRGSLGNDEQYF.

This chain joins TRBV6-4 and TRBJ2-1; weak D call: TRBD2 (6 bases). Germline CDR1 is MRHNA and CDR2 is SNTAGT. The CDR3 runs 14 residues. The ends were cut back, 3 bases at V and 8 bases at J, with 14 bases in the middle. CDR3 coding DNA: TGTGCCAGCAGTGAGGGGGGAGGAAGCCATGAGCAGTTCTTC. Translation gives CASSEGGGSHEQFF.

This clone has only one observation. The chain couples TRBV5-1 to TRBJ2-7; 7 nucleotides line up with TRBD1. The CDR3 extends over 15 amino acids. Trimming removed 4 bases from V and 1 base from J; junction bases left unmatched: 8. CDR1 is SGHRS and CDR2 is YFSETQ in the germline V gene. This CDR3 is CASSGSGTESYEQYF. The CDR3 nucleotides read TGCGCCAGCAGCGGATCCGGGACAGAATCCTACGAGCAGTACTTC. Drawing the rest from reference TRBV5-1 and TRBJ2-7, the complete variable domain is KAGVTQTPRYLIKTRGQQVTLSCSPISGHRSVSWYQQTPGQGLQFLFEYFSETQRNKGNFPGRFSGRQFSNSRSEMNVSTLELGDSALYLCASSGSGTESYEQYFGPGTRLTVT.

The V call is TRBV11-3, the J call TRBJ2-2, with 11 bases matching TRBD1. The V and J ends lost 3 bases and 5 bases, in that order; junction bases with no gene match: 14. The CDR3 is 19 residues long. Germline CDR1 SGHNT, CDR2 YENEEA. CDR3 bases: TGTGCCAGCAGCTTCGGATATTTACCGGGACAGGGGGTTACCGGGGAGCTGTTTTTT. The encoded protein is CASSFGYLPGQGVTGELFF.

The V call is TRBV20-1, the J call TRBJ2-7; D remains ambiguous. Germline V lookup: CDR1 DFQATT, CDR2 SNEGSKA (reference sequence). This CDR3 region has 11 residues. The V and J ends lost 3 bases and 6 bases respectively, with 9 bases between them. CDR3 protein: CSASKVAEQYF. The CDR3 coding sequence is TGCAGTGCTAGTAAGGTAGCCGAGCAGTACTTC.

This clone was recorded once. The genes are TRBV19 and TRBJ2-5, with TRBD2 matching over 7 bases. The DNA matches TRBJ2-7 better at its end, which makes the J call doubtful. This CDR3 comprises 14 residues. The germline CDR1 and CDR2 sequences are LNHDA and SQIVND (reference sequence). CDR3 amino acids: CASSIASGTYEQYF. The CDR3 DNA is TGTGCCAGTAGTATCGCTAGCGGTACCTACGAGCAGTACTTC.

V usage is TRBV29-1 and J usage is TRBJ2-5; D might be TRBD1 (6 bases). Between the trimmed V and J ends, which lost 4 bases and 2 bases, there was a span of 17 bases. The CDR3 spans 15 residues. The germline V gene encodes CDR1 SQVTM and CDR2 ANQGSEA. CDR3 region: CSVVQGSSLQETQYF. In nucleotides, the CDR3 is TGCAGCGTTGTACAGGGTTCCTCGCTGCAAGAGACCCAGTACTTC.

V and J are TRBV5-6 and TRBJ2-7; TRBD1 matches at 8 bases. The V gene's germline CDR1 is SGHDT and CDR2 YYEEEE. Losses at the gene ends were 7 bases for V and 6 bases for J; bases not matched to a gene: 9. CDR3 length: 13 residues. The CDR3 DNA reads TGTGCCAGCGGCCAGGGGGCCTCGGTCGAGCAGTACTTC. Amino acids: CASGQGASVEQYF.

This clone turned up a few times. This rearrangement joins TRBV5-1 to TRBJ2-1; 9 positions agree with TRBD2. V shed 3 bases, J shed 4 bases, and the junction held 14 bases outside the gene matches. Germline V CDR1 and CDR2: SGHRS, YFSETQ. This CDR3 region has 18 residues. CDR3 coding DNA: TGCGCCAGCAGCTCGAACATGGGGGTGACTAGCGGTTACAATGAGCAGTTCTTC. Protein: CASSSNMGVTSGYNEQFF.

This chain connects TRBV7-7 to TRBJ1-5; D is ambiguous. Looked up from germline, CDR1 is SSHAT and CDR2 is FNYEAQ (reference sequence). Trimming removed 3 bases from V and 3 bases from J, with 6 bases in between. The CDR3 sequence is 13 residues long. DNA of the CDR3: TGTGCCAGCAGCTTGGACTACAATCAGCCCCAGCATTTT. This gives the protein CASSLDYNQPQHF.

The J gene is TRBJ2-1, the V gene TRBV28, with 8 bases matching TRBD2. The CDR3 has 14 residues. V shed 6 bases and J 3 bases; nucleotides not matched to a gene: 4. CDR1 is MDHEN, CDR2 SYDVKM, per germline. CDR3 amino acids: CASRLAGSYNEQFF. In DNA, the CDR3 is TGTGCCAGCAGGCTAGCGGGCAGCTACAATGAGCAGTTCTTC. Full variable domain (remainder filled in from reference TRBV28 and TRBJ2-1): DVKVTQSSRYLVKRTGEKVFLECVQDMDHENMFWYRQDPGLGLRLIYFSYDVKMKEKGDIPEGYSVSREKKERFSLILESASTNQTSMYLCASRLAGSYNEQFFGPGTRLTVL.

This clone was observed once. V usage is TRBV9 and J usage is TRBJ2-7; weak D call: TRBD2 (5 bases). CDR1 and CDR2 from the germline V gene are SGDLS and YYNGEE. The germline V and J ends were trimmed by 0 bases and 0 bases, with 7 bases remaining between them. This CDR3 has 14 residues. In nucleotides, the CDR3 is TGTGCCAGCAGCGTAGGAGGGTACTCCTACGAGCAGTACTTC. It specifies CASSVGGYSYEQYF.

The chain employs TRBV9 and TRBJ2-5; 9 nucleotides line up with TRBD1. Matching the DNA end better, TRBJ2-7 makes the J call doubtful. This CDR3 is 14 amino acids long. CDR1 and CDR2 (germline): SGDLS, YYNGEE. The CDR3 DNA sequence: TGTGCCAGCAGCGTATCGGGACAGGGCTACGAGCAGTACTTC. Amino acid sequence: CASSVSGQGYEQYF.

This sequence joins TRBV27 and TRBJ2-2; D is unclear. Germline V CDR1 and CDR2: MNHEY, SMNVEV (reference sequence). Trimming shortened V by 5 bases and J by 7 bases, and 11 bases separated the two germline ends. There are 13 residues in the CDR3. DNA of the CDR3: TGTGCCAGCAGTAACAGTGGGTACGGGGAGCTGTTTTTT. Protein: CASSNSGYGELFF.

This clone was observed a handful of times. This chain uses TRBV6-5 with TRBJ2-1, with 8 positions matching TRBD2. The CDR3 runs to 14 residues. With 6 bases clipped from V and 14 bases from J, the junction kept 15 bases outside the gene matches. Germline values: CDR1 MNHEY, CDR2 SVGAGI. CDR3 loop: CASSMPGLVLSEFF. The CDR3, as DNA: TGTGCCAGCAGCATGCCGGGACTAGTATTGTCCGAGTTCTTC.

This clone was seen only a few times. CDR3 coding DNA: TGTGCCAGCAGCTTAAATAGGGGAAACTATGGCTACACCTTC. Translation gives CASSLNRGNYGYTF. The chain couples TRBV7-2 to TRBJ1-2, with a weak D call TRBD1 (5 bases). The V and J ends lost 2 bases and 2 bases respectively, with 9 bases between them. Germline CDR1 SGHTA, CDR2 FQGNSA. This CDR3 has 14 residues.

This clone was seen a few times. The chain uses TRBV29-1 and TRBJ2-7; maybe TRBD1 (5 bases). The V gene lost 7 bases and the J gene lost 2 bases, with 12 bases spanning the gap. CDR1 is SQVTM, CDR2 ANQGSEA, per germline. The CDR3 is 12 residues long. The CDR3 nucleotides read TGCAGCGCCAGGGTTGCGACCTACGAGCAGTACTTC. Residues: CSARVATYEQYF.

This clone was seen a few times. This chain uses TRBV7-3 with TRBJ1-1; D gene unclear. This CDR3 has 11 amino acids. Trimming removed 2 bases at V and 8 bases at J, with 6 bases between. CDR1 SGHTA and CDR2 FQGTGA come from the germline V gene. The chain's CDR3 is CASSLGGEAFF. In DNA form, the CDR3 reads TGTGCCAGCAGCTTAGGTGGCGAAGCTTTCTTT.

This clone turned up a few times. J is TRBJ2-2 and V is TRBV5-1; 14 nucleotides match TRBD2. The CDR3 consists of 19 residues. CDR1 SGHRS and CDR2 YFSETQ come from the germline V gene. With 3 bases clipped from V and 4 bases from J, the junction kept 11 bases outside the gene matches. DNA of the CDR3: TGCGCCAGCAGCTATTCCGGGACTAGCGGGAGCGGTCTCACCGGGGAGCTGTTTTTT. Amino acids: CASSYSGTSGSGLTGELFF.

Here the CDR3 DNA reads TGTGCCAGCAGTGAAATGAAGACTAGCGGGAGGGGGGATGAGCAGTTCTTC. Translation gives CASSEMKTSGRGDEQFF. The rearrangement joins TRBV6-1 to TRBJ2-1, with 14 bases that match TRBD2. From germline, CDR1 is MNHNS and CDR2 SASEGT. After removal of 2 bases from V and 8 bases from J, the junction contained 8 bases not matched to a gene. This CDR3 has 17 amino acids.

The J gene is TRBJ1-2, the V gene TRBV6-1; no definite D call. Between the trimmed V and J ends, which lost 5 bases and 7 bases, there was a span of 11 bases. The germline V gene has CDR1 MNHNS and CDR2 SASEGT. This CDR3 has 12 amino acids. This chain's CDR3 is CASSFLAGGYTF. The CDR3 DNA follows: TGTGCCAGCAGTTTCTTAGCCGGTGGCTACACCTTC.

In this sample, this clone turned up a few times. V gene TRBV28 combines with J gene TRBJ2-1, with D perhaps TRBD1 (5 bases). Trimming took off 5 bases at V and 8 bases at J, with 10 bases between the two ends. Germline CDR1 is MDHEN and CDR2 is SYDVKM. This CDR3 is 12 amino acids long. The CDR3 loop reads CASSSIRDEQFF. In DNA form, the CDR3 reads TGTGCCAGCAGTAGCATCAGGGATGAGCAGTTCTTC.

V usage is TRBV18 and J usage is TRBJ1-2; D is undetermined. This CDR3 has 13 residues. The V and J ends lost 2 bases and 6 bases respectively, with 10 bases between them. Germline CDR1 KGHSH, CDR2 LQKENI. CDR3 sequence: CASSPWTRDGYTF. The CDR3 DNA follows: TGTGCCAGCTCACCATGGACTCGGGATGGCTACACCTTC.

This clone showed up just a few times. The rearrangement joins TRBV28 to TRBJ1-1, with 7 nucleotides matching TRBD1. The CDR3 totals 15 residues. The germline V gene has CDR1 MDHEN and CDR2 SYDVKM. J gave up 0 bases and V 7 bases, and 8 bases lay outside the gene matches. The CDR3 spells CASTRTGEMNTEAFF. The CDR3 nucleotides are TGTGCCAGCACAAGGACAGGCGAAATGAACACTGAAGCTTTCTTT. The variable domain in full, completed from reference TRBV28 and TRBJ1-1, reads DVKVTQSSRYLVKRTGEKVFLECVQDMDHENMFWYRQDPGLGLRLIYFSYDVKMKEKGDIPEGYSVSREKKERFSLILESASTNQTSMYLCASTRTGEMNTEAFFGQGTRLTVV.